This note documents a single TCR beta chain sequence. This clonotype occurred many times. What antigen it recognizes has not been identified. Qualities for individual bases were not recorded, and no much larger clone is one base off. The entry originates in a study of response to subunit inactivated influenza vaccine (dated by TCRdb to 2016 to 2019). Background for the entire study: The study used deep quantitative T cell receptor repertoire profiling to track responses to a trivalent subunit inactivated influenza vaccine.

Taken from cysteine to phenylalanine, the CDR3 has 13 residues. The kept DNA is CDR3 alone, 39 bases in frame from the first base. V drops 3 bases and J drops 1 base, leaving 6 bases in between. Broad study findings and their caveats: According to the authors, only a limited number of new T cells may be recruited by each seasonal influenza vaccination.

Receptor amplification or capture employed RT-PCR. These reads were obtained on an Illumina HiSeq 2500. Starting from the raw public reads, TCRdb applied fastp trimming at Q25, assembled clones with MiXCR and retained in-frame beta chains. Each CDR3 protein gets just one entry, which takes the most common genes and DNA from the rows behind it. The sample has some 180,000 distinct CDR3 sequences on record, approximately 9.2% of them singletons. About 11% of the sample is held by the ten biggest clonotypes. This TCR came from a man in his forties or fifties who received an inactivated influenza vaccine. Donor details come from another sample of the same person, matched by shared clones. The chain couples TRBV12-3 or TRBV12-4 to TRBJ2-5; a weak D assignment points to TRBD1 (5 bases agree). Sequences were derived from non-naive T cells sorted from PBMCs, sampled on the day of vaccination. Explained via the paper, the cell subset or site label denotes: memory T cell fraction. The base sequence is TGTGCCAGCAGTTTCAGGGCCCAAGAGACCCAGTACTTC. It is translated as CASSFRAQETQYF.